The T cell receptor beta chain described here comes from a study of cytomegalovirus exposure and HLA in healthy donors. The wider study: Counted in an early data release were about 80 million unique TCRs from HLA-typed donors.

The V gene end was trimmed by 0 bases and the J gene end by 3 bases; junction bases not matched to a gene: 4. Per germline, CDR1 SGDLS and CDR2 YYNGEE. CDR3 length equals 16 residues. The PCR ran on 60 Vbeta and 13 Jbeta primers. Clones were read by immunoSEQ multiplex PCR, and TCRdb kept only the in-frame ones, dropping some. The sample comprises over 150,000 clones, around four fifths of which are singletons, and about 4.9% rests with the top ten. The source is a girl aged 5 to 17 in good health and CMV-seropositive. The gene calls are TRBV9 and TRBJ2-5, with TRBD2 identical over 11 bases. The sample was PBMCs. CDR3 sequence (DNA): TGTGCCAGCAGCGTAGGGCTAGCGGGGGGAAAAGAGACCCAGTACTTC. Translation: CASSVGLAGGKETQYF. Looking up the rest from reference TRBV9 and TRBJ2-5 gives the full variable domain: DSGVTQTPKHLITATGQRVTLRCSPRSGDLSVYWYQQSLDQGLQFLIQYYNGEERAKGNILERFSAQQFPDLHSELNLSSLELGDSALYFCASSVGLAGGKETQYFGPGTRLLVL.